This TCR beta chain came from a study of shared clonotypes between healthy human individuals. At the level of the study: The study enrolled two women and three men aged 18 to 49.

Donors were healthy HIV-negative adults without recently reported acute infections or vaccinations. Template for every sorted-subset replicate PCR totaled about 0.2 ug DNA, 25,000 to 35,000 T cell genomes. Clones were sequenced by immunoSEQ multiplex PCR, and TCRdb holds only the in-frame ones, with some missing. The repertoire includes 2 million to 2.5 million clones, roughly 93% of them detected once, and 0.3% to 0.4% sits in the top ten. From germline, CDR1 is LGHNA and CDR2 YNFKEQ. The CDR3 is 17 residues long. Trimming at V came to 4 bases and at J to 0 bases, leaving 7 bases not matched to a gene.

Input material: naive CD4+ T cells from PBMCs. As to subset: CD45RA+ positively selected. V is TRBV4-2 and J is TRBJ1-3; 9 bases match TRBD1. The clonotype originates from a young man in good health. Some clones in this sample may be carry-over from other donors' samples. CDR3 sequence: CASSRVVGQGSGNTIYF. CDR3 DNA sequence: TGTGCCAGCAGCCGAGTCGTGGGACAGGGCTCTGGAAACACCATATATTTT.